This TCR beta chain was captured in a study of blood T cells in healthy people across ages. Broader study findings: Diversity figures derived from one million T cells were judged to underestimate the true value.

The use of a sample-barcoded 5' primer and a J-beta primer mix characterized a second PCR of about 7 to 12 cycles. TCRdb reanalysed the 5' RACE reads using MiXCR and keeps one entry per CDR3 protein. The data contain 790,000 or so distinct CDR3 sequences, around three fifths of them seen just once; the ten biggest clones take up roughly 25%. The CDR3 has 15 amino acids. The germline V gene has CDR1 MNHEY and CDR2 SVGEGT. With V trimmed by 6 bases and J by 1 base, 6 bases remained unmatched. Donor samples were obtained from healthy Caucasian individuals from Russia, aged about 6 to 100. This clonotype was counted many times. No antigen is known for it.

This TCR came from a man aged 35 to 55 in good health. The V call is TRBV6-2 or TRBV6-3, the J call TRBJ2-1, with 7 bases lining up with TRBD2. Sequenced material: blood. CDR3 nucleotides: TGTGCCAGCAGCTTAGACGGGGGGTCCTACAATGAGCAGTTCTTC. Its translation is CASSLDGGSYNEQFF.